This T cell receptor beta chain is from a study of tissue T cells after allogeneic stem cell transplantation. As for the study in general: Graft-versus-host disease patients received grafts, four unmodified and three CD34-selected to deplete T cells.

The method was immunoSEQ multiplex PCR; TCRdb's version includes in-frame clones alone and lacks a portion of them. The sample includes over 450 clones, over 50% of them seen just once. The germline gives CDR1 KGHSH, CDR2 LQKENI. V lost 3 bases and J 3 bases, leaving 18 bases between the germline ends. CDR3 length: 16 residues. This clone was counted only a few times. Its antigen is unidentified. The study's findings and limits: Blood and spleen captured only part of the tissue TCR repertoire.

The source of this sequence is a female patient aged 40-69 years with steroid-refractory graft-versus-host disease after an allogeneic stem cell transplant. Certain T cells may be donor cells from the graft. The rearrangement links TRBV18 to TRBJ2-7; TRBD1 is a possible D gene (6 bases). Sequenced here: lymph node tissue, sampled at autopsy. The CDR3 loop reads CASSPKRLQGLYEQYF. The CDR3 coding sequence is TGTGCCAGCTCACCCAAGAGGTTACAGGGTCTCTACGAGCAGTACTTC.